The clone carrying this T cell receptor beta chain was seen repeatedly, ten times or more. Its antigen is as yet unknown. Samples each had at least 5 micrograms of total RNA extracted. This record comes from a study of blood T cells in healthy people across ages. The V end was cut by 2 bases, the J end by 6 bases, with 5 bases between. The CDR3 extends over 12 amino acids. Germline CDR1 reads SEHNR; CDR2 reads FQNEAQ (reference sequence). The use of a sample-barcoded 5' primer and a J-beta primer mix characterized a second PCR of roughly 7 to 12 cycles. Via MiXCR, TCRdb re-called the 5' RACE reads, giving one row per CDR3 protein. This sample has 600,000 to 1,000,000 distinct CDR3 sequences, with roughly 64% found just once. Study conclusions and caveats: Compared with aged donors, long-lived donors showed fewer expanded clones, suggesting selection. Older individuals had lower TCR beta diversity per million T cells (the decline was roughly linear). From one million sequenced T cells, diversity estimates were lower bounds.

This chain connects TRBV7-9 to TRBJ1-5; unclear D gene. The origin of this receptor is a man younger than 40 in good health. The sequenced sample was blood. CDR3 bases: TGTGCCAGCAGCTTATTAGGTCAGCCCCAGCATTTT. Translation: CASSLLGQPQHF.